A selection of T cell receptor beta chains follows, all from one sample in a study of T cell changes during pregnancy in multiple sclerosis. Only in-frame clones appear in the TCRdb table, and some are missing; sequencing was by immunoSEQ multiplex PCR. The sample holds 35,000 to 45,000 clones; 80% to 95% are singletons and the top ten take 1.3%. Sequenced: peripheral blood. The origin of the receptors is a female donor with multiple sclerosis, enrolled in a pregnancy study. Both conserved end residues are part of each CDR3. The order of the fields is D gene, V gene, J gene, clone size, CDR3 DNA, CDR3 protein. A D gene is named only where the DNA matches it firmly. The size of a clone is reported for some rows only, either as once, few or many, or as a class for expanded clones.

>TRBD2|TRBV7-3|TRBJ2-3|NA
TGTGCCAGCAGCACTAGCGTTAGCACAGATACGCAGTATTTT
CASSTSVSTDTQYF
>TRBD1|TRBV30|TRBJ1-4|NA
TGTGCCTGGAGTGGGCCGACAGGGATACGTGAAAAACTGTTTTTT
CAWSGPTGIREKLFF
>NA|TRBV9|TRBJ1-1|once
TGTGCCAGCAGCGTAGGAGGACGGGGGCAGAACACTGAAGCTTTCTTT
CASSVGGRGQNTEAFF
>NA|TRBV7-2|TRBJ2-1|NA
TGTGCCAGCAGCTTAGAGGCTAGATACAATGAGCAGTTCTTC
CASSLEARYNEQFF
>NA|TRBV6-1|TRBJ2-7|NA
TGTGCCAGCAGGACTGACAGTGTACACGAGCAGTACTTC
CASRTDSVHEQYF
>NA|TRBV28|TRBJ1-1|once
TGTGCCAGCAGCCTGCCCCTAGGTAGCACTGAAGCTTTCTTT
CASSLPLGSTEAFF
>NA|TRBV6-1|TRBJ1-5|NA
TGTGCCGGGGGTACAGGGCCCAATCAGCCCCAGCATTTT
CAGGTGPNQPQHF
>NA|TRBV7-9|TRBJ1-1|NA
TGTGCCAGCAGCCTGGGTGGCTCTGAAGCTTTCTTT
CASSLGGSEAFF
>TRBD1|TRBV27|TRBJ1-2|few
TGTGCCAGCAGTCCCCACAGGGGTAGGAGCTATGGCTACACCTTC
CASSPHRGRSYGYTF
>TRBD2|TRBV4-1|TRBJ2-1|once
TGCGCCAGCAGCCAACTAGCGGGAGGTTTCAATGAGCAGTTCTTC
CASSQLAGGFNEQFF
>TRBD2|TRBV27|TRBJ2-1|once
TGTGCCAGCATGGGCCAGCGGGACTACAATGAGCAGTTCTTC
CASMGQRDYNEQFF
>NA|TRBV7-9|TRBJ2-2|NA
TGTGCCAGCAGCTCCAGGGTGAACACCGGGGAGCTGTTTTTT
CASSSRVNTGELFF
>TRBD1|TRBV10-3|TRBJ1-2|NA
TGTGCCATCAGTGACGACAGGGGGGGACCGTATGGCTACACCTTC
CAISDDRGGPYGYTF
>NA|TRBV5-4|TRBJ2-7|NA
TGTGCCAGCAGCTTGACGGGAGAGGTCTACGAGCAGTACTTC
CASSLTGEVYEQYF
>NA|TRBV2|TRBJ2-3|NA
TGTGCCAGCACGTACGTCGCAGATACGCAGTATTTT
CASTYVADTQYF
>NA|TRBV7-8|TRBJ1-5|NA
TGTGCCAGCTGTCTAACGGAGCTTAGCAATCAGCCCCAGCATTTT
CASCLTELSNQPQHF
>TRBD1|TRBV7-7|TRBJ1-5|once
TGTGCTAGCAGCCCTGGACAGGGGGCGAATAGCAATCAGCCCCAGCATTTT
CASSPGQGANSNQPQHF
>TRBD1|TRBV5-1|TRBJ2-7|NA
TGCGCCAGCAGCTTGGGACAGGGGGGGATCTACGAGCAGTACTTC
CASSLGQGGIYEQYF
>TRBD2|TRBV10-3|TRBJ2-7|NA
TGTGCCATCAGTGAGTCGACGGCTAGCGGCTCCTACGAGCAGTACTTC
CAISESTASGSYEQYF
>TRBD2|TRBV7-9|TRBJ2-2|NA
TGTGCCAGCAGCCTACTAGCGGGAGGGCCGGCCGGGGAGCTGTTTTTT
CASSLLAGGPAGELFF
>TRBD2|TRBV12-5|TRBJ2-2|once
TGTGCTAGTGCTCGTAGCGGGTCGGCGAACACCGGGGAGCTGTTTTTT
CASARSGSANTGELFF
>TRBD2|TRBV27|TRBJ2-1|NA
TGTGCCAGCAAAGGGCTAGCGGGAGCAAATGAGCAGTTCTTC
CASKGLAGANEQFF
>NA|TRBV5-4|TRBJ1-2|NA
TGTGCCAGCAGCCCGACGGGGACTGTGAACTATGGCTACACCTTC
CASSPTGTVNYGYTF
>NA|TRBV7-3|TRBJ2-1|NA
TGTGCCAGCAGCGAGAGGGATGAGCAGTTCTTC
CASSERDEQFF
>NA|TRBV5-4|TRBJ2-1|NA
TGTGCCAGCAGCCCCCGCGGTTCAAGCTCCTACAATGAGCAGTTCTTC
CASSPRGSSSYNEQFF
>NA|TRBV4-1|TRBJ2-5|NA
TGCGCCAGCAGCCGACAGGAGATTGAAGAGACCCAGTACTTC
CASSRQEIEETQYF
>NA|TRBV5-1|TRBJ2-7|NA
TGCGCCAGCAGCTTGGATTACGTCCAAACCTACGAGCAGTACTTC
CASSLDYVQTYEQYF
>NA|TRBV7-9|TRBJ2-4|NA
TGTGCCAGCAACGGACGGCCTTTCGCGGGAAGTGTGGACAAAAACATTCAGTACTTC
CASNGRPFAGSVDKNIQYF
>NA|TRBV18|TRBJ2-1|NA
TGTGCCAGCTCACAAACAAAAGGAGGGGGTTACAATGAGCAGTTCTTC
CASSQTKGGGYNEQFF
>NA|TRBV28|TRBJ1-5|NA
TGTGCCAGCAGTTTAACCCGGTACCGGGACAGCAATCAGCCCCAGCATTTT
CASSLTRYRDSNQPQHF
>TRBD1|TRBV10-3|TRBJ2-3|NA
TGTGCCACACGCCTAGGACAGGGGAACACAGATACGCAGTATTTT
CATRLGQGNTDTQYF
>TRBD2|TRBV5-4|TRBJ2-2|NA
TGTGCCAGCAGCCGACCGGTAGCGGGGACCACCGGGGAGCTGTTTTTT
CASSRPVAGTTGELFF
>NA|TRBV27|TRBJ2-3|NA
TGTGCCAGCAGTCGTACGTCCACAGATACGCAGTATTTT
CASSRTSTDTQYF
>NA|TRBV7-9|TRBJ1-2|NA
TGTGCCAGCAGCTTAGTTGGGGAAATGTATGGCTACACCTTC
CASSLVGEMYGYTF
>TRBD2|TRBV30|TRBJ2-5|NA
TGTGCCTGGAGTCTCGGACTAGCGGCACCGGGAGAGACCCAGTACTTC
CAWSLGLAAPGETQYF
>NA|TRBV28|TRBJ1-2|NA
TGTGCCAGCAGTGTCGCGTGGGGCGCCAGCTATGGCTACACCTTC
CASSVAWGASYGYTF
>NA|TRBV6-1|TRBJ2-7|NA
TGTGCCAGCAGTGTGGGACGGGACCTCTACGAGCAGTACTTC
CASSVGRDLYEQYF
>NA|TRBV5-1|TRBJ2-1|NA
TGCGCCAGCACCCCGGAGGTTACGGCAGAATCACCCATCTTC
CASTPEVTAESPIF
>NA|TRBV18|TRBJ2-7|NA
TGTGCCAGCTCACCCCTAACAGGGTTGGCATACGAGCAGTACTTC
CASSPLTGLAYEQYF
>NA|TRBV10-3|TRBJ1-2|NA
TGTGCCATCAGGGAGGGTAGCTATGGCTACACCTTC
CAIREGSYGYTF
>TRBD1|TRBV19|TRBJ1-5|NA
TGTGCCAGTAGAACTGACGGGACAGGCCACTATCAGCCCCAGCATTTT
CASRTDGTGHYQPQHF
>NA|TRBV6-4|TRBJ1-1|once
TGTGCCAGCAGACTACAGGGGAACACTGAAGCTTTCTTT
CASRLQGNTEAFF
>NA|TRBV19|TRBJ2-2|NA
TGTGCCAGTAGTTTCGGGGGCCATACCGGGGAGCTGTTTTTT
CASSFGGHTGELFF
>TRBD2|TRBV30|TRBJ2-7|NA
TGTGCCTGGAGTGTGGGACTGGCGGGAGACGGGCAGTACTTC
CAWSVGLAGDGQYF
>TRBD1|TRBV2|TRBJ2-5|NA
TGTGCCAGCAGCGGGGGACAGGGTGAACAGACCCAGTACTTC
CASSGGQGEQTQYF
>TRBD1|TRBV27|TRBJ1-2|NA
TGTGCCAGCAGTTTCCAGACTTTCGGTCGACAGGGATTAAACTATGGCTACACCTTC
CASSFQTFGRQGLNYGYTF
>NA|TRBV7-9|TRBJ2-2|NA
TGTGCCAGCAGCTTACGACTAGTTAACACCGGGGAGCTGTTTTTT
CASSLRLVNTGELFF
>NA|TRBV4-1|TRBJ2-6|NA
TGCGCCAGCAGCCAAGAATCTGGGGCCAACGTCCTGACTTTC
CASSQESGANVLTF
>NA|TRBV5-6|TRBJ2-5|NA
TGTGCCAGCAGTCCTTTCGACAGAGAGGAGACCCAGTACTTC
CASSPFDREETQYF
>TRBD2|TRBV16|TRBJ2-1|NA
TGTGCCAGCAGCCAATCACCTGGGGCGGGAGGGCCCCACAATGAGCAGTTCTTC
CASSQSPGAGGPHNEQFF
>NA|TRBV30|TRBJ1-2|NA
TGTGCCTGGAAGACAGAAGTCTATGGCTACACCTTC
CAWKTEVYGYTF